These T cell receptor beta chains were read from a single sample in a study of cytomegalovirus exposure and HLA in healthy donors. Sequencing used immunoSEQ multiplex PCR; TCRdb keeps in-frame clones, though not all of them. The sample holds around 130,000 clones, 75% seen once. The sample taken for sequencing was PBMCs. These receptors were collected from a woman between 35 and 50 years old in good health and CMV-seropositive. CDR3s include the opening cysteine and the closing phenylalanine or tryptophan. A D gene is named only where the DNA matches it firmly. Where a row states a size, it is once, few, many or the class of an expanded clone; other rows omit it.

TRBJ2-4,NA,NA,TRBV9,TGTGCCAGCAGCCCGACAGGGGAGGGAAACATTCAGTACTTC,CASSPTGEGNIQYF
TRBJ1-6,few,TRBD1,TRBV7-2,TGTGCCAGCAGCTTCGGACAGGGAGGTGCACCCCTCCACTTT,CASSFGQGGAPLHF
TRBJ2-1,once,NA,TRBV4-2,TGTGCCAGCAGCCCTCCCCTGGCGGGGTCCCATGAGCAGTTCTTC,CASSPPLAGSHEQFF
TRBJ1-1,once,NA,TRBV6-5,TGTGCCAGCATAAGGTCGGGGGGAAACACTGAAGCTTTCTTT,CASIRSGGNTEAFF
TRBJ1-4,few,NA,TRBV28,TGTGCCAGCCTCCCCGGACTGAGTGAAAAACTGTTTTTT,CASLPGLSEKLFF
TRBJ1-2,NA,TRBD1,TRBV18,TGTGCCAGCTCACCCCCAGGGGAGACAGGGGCTGGAAATGGCTACACCTTC,CASSPPGETGAGNGYTF
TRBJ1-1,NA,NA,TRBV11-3,TGTGCCAGCAGACGCCGAGGGGGGGCTGAAGCTTTCTTT,CASRRRGGAEAFF
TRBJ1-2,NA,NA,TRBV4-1,TGCGCCAGCAGCCAAGACGACAGCCGGGGGGGCCTGATTGGGGGATTAAAGGGCTACACCTTC,CASSQDDSRGGLIGGLKGYTF
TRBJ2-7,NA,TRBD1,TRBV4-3,TGCGCCAGCAGCCAAGGTGAGGGGGCGACTTACGAGCAGTACTTC,CASSQGEGATYEQYF
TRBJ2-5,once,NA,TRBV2,TGTGCCAGCACCGACCCGCCAGGCCCGCGAGTAGAGACCCAGTACTTC,CASTDPPGPRVETQYF
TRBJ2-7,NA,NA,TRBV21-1,TGTGCCAGCAGCAAAGCGGGCACTCCCCCCTACGAGCAGTACTTC,CASSKAGTPPYEQYF
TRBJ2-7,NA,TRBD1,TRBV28,TGTGCCAGCAGTTCCCCGGGACAGGGGACCTACGAGCAGTACTTC,CASSSPGQGTYEQYF
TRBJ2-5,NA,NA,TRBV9,TGTGCCAGCAGTCGGGGGGCGGAGACCCAGTACTTC,CASSRGAETQYF
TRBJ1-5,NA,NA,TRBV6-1,TGTAAACAGGAAAAATCTAGCAATCAGCCCCAGCATTTT,CKQEKSSNQPQHF
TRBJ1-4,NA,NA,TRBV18,TGTGCCAGCTCACCTTTGGCCTCTTCTGGACAGTACCATCCGATGACTAATGAAAAACTGTTTTTT,CASSPLASSGQYHPMTNEKLFF
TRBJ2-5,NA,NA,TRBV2,TGTGCCAGCAAGCTTGAGGAGACCCAGTACTTC,CASKLEETQYF
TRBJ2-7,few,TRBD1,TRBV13,TGTGCCAGCAGCTTACCGGGACAGGGTAGCTACGAGCAGTACTTC,CASSLPGQGSYEQYF
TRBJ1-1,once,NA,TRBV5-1,TGCGCCAGCAGCTTGACAGTGAACACTGAAGCTTTCTTT,CASSLTVNTEAFF
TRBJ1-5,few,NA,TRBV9,TGTGCCAGCGGAGGGCAGGAGGGTGAGGAGCCCCAGCATTTT,CASGGQEGEEPQHF
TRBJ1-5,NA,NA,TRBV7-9,TGTGCCAGCAGCCCAGGAAATGGCAATCAGCCCCAGCATTTT,CASSPGNGNQPQHF
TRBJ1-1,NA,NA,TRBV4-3,TGCGCCAGCAGCCAAGATCGCACAGCCATCATGAACACTGAAGCTTTCTTT,CASSQDRTAIMNTEAFF
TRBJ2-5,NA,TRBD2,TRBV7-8,TGTGCCAGCAGCCCAACAACCCGGGCGGGAGACGAGACCCAGTACTTC,CASSPTTRAGDETQYF
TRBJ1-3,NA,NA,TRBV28,TGTGCCAGCACGCGTAGCTCTGGAAACACCATATATTTT,CASTRSSGNTIYF
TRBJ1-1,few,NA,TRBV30,TGTGCCTGGAGTGTTAAACCCGGGGACACTGAAGCTTTCTTT,CAWSVKPGDTEAFF
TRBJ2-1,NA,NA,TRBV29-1,TGCAGCGTTGAATCCGAGCTCTCGCCGGACAATGAGCAGTTCTTC,CSVESELSPDNEQFF
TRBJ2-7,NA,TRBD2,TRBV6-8,TGTGCCAGCAGGTGGTGGCTAGCGGGTTACGAGCAGTACTTC,CASRWWLAGYEQYF
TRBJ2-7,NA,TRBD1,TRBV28,TGTGCCAGCAGCATGCGGAACCCGGGACAGGGGGTCGAGCAGTACTTC,CASSMRNPGQGVEQYF
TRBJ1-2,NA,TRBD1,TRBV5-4,TGTGCCAGCAGCTTGGGACAGGGGGCAGAGGGCTACACCTTC,CASSLGQGAEGYTF
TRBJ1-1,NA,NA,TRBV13,TGTGCCAGCAGCCGCGGTCGGCCGAACACTGAAGCTTTCTTT,CASSRGRPNTEAFF
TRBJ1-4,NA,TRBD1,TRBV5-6,TGTGCCAGCAGCACGGCTAGGGCAGGGGGGATTGCAACTAATGAAAAACTGTTTTTT,CASSTARAGGIATNEKLFF
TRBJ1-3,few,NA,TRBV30,TGTGCCTGGAGTGTGGTAGACACCATATATTTT,CAWSVVDTIYF
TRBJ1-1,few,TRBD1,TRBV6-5,TGTGCCAGCAGTTCACAGGGGGCGCGGGCTGATACTGAAGCTTTCTTT,CASSSQGARADTEAFF
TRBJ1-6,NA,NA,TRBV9,TGTGCCAGCAGCCCTGGGGAGGGGATAGGTTCACCCCTCCACTTT,CASSPGEGIGSPLHF
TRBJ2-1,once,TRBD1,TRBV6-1,TGTGCCAGCAGTGATGTGGCAGGGGGATTGCGGGAGCAGTTCTTC,CASSDVAGGLREQFF
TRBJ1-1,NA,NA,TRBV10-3,TGTGCCATCAGAGGGGTCGCGGAAGCTTTCTTT,CAIRGVAEAFF
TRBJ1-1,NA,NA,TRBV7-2,TGTGCCAGCAGCTTAGCGTACAGGCCTGTCTTT,CASSLAYRPVF
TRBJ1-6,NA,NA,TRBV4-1,TGCGCCAGCAGCCAACGGCCCGTGGCGCCGGAGGAGAGCTCCTATAATTCACCCCTCCACTTT,CASSQRPVAPEESSYNSPLHF
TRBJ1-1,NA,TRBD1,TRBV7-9,TGTGCCAGCAGCTTAGAGGGACAGGGGAAATTGACGGACACTGAAGCTTTCTTT,CASSLEGQGKLTDTEAFF
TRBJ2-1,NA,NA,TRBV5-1,TGCGCCAGCAGAGGGACTCACAATGAGCAGTTCTTC,CASRGTHNEQFF
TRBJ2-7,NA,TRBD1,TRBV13,TGTGCCAGCAGCGCGGACGAGACAGGGAGTTTCTACGAGCAGTACTTC,CASSADETGSFYEQYF
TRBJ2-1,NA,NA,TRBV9,TGTGCCAGCAGCGTAGAAGGAGGGCGGCCGAACTCCTACAATGAGCAGTTCTTC,CASSVEGGRPNSYNEQFF
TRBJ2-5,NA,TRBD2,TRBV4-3,TGCGCCAGCAGCCAAGATCTAGCGGGGGCTACAGCTGGAGAGACCCAGTACTTC,CASSQDLAGATAGETQYF
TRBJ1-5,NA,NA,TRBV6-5,TGTGCCAGCAGTTACTCGTCAGGGGTGAGTCAGCCCCAGCATTTT,CASSYSSGVSQPQHF
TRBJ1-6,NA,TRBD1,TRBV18,TGTGCCAGCTCAACGGACAGGGACTCACCCCTCCACTTT,CASSTDRDSPLHF
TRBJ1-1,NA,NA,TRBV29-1,TGCAGCGTTGCCGGGAGACTGAACACTGAAGCTTTCTTT,CSVAGRLNTEAFF
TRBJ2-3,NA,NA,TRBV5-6,TGTGCCAGCAGCTTGACGGCGGAGAACACAGATACGCAGTATTTT,CASSLTAENTDTQYF
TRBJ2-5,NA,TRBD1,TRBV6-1,TGTGCCAGCAGTGCGTCCCCTCCGGGACAGGGGACGGAGACCCAGTACTTC,CASSASPPGQGTETQYF
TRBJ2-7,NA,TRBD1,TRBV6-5,TGTGCCAGCAGCGGACAGGTAATCTCCTACGAGCAGTACTTC,CASSGQVISYEQYF
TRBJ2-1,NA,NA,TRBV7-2,TGTGCCAGCAGCCGACAGGTGGGGTACAATGAGCAGTTCTTC,CASSRQVGYNEQFF
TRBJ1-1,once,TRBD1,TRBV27,TGTGCCAGCAGTTCCCGGACAGGGCCGACCCTGAGAAACACTGAAGCTTTCTTT,CASSSRTGPTLRNTEAFF
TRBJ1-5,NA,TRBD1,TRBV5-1,TGCGCCAGCAGCTTAGGACAGGGGGCCGGTCAGCCCCAGCATTTT,CASSLGQGAGQPQHF